Listed here are 17 T cell receptor beta chains from one sample, sequenced in a study of shared clonotypes between healthy human individuals. This table comes from immunoSEQ multiplex PCR, and its TCRdb copy is limited to in-frame clones, with some not included. The sample carries millions of clones, more than 85% recorded once. Input material: naive CD4+ T cells from PBMCs. Noted subset: CD45RA+ positively selected. Source of these receptors: a man between 18 and 29 years old in good health. Some clones in this sample may be carry-over from other donors' samples.

The genes are TRBV15 and TRBJ1-3; D unresolved. Per germline, CDR1 LNHNV and CDR2 YYDKDF (reference sequence). The CDR3 loop spans 15 amino acids. V was shortened by 0 bases and J by 5 bases, with 11 bases between the two germline ends. CDR3 bases: TGTGCCACCAGCAGAGATCTGCCGGACCGAAACACCATATATTTT. Protein sequence: CATSRDLPDRNTIYF.

This clone was seen once. The CDR3 here is CASVLDSLGHTF. The CDR3 DNA is TGTGCCAGCGTACTCGATAGTCTCGGCCACACCTTC. The chain uses TRBV28 and TRBJ1-2; the D is unclear. V lost 8 bases and J 12 bases, leaving 19 bases between the germline ends. Per germline, CDR1 MDHEN and CDR2 SYDVKM. CDR3 length: 12 amino acids.

The chain is built from TRBV5-4 and TRBJ2-3; D uncertain. This CDR3 contains 15 residues. CDR1 SGHNT and CDR2 YYREEE come from the germline V gene (reference sequence). V was cut by 0 bases and J by 0 bases, with 8 bases left in between. In DNA, the CDR3 is TGTGCCAGCAGCTTGGTGCAGACCAGCACAGATACGCAGTATTTT. Its protein product is CASSLVQTSTDTQYF.

V is TRBV10-1 and J is TRBJ2-2; 8 bases agree with TRBD2. This CDR3 is 14 amino acids long. The junction had 4 bases not matched to a gene; V was cut back by 6 bases and J by 4 bases. CDR1 WNHNN and CDR2 SYGVQD come from the germline V gene (reference sequence). CDR3 sequence (DNA): TGCGCCAGCAGGCCTCGGGGGGGCACCGGGGAGCTGTTTTTT. Encoded protein: CASRPRGGTGELFF.

The rearrangement joins TRBV4-2 to TRBJ2-7, with D possibly matching TRBD2 (6 bases). Per the germline V gene, CDR1 is LGHNA and CDR2 is YNFKEQ. This CDR3 is built from 15 residues. V shed 1 base and J shed 2 bases, with 12 bases lying between them. The CDR3 coding sequence is TGTGCCAGCAGCCAAGCGGGACTGGCTACCTACGAGCAGTACTTC. Translated, it gives CASSQAGLATYEQYF.

The rearrangement joins TRBV27 to TRBJ2-1; D gene uncertain. The germline CDR1 and CDR2 sequences are MNHEY and SMNVEV (reference sequence). This CDR3 has 14 amino acids. CDR3 region: CVSRWREANNEQFF. Written as DNA, the CDR3 is TGTGTCTCTCGGTGGCGAGAGGCTAACAATGAGCAGTTCTTC.

The V gene is TRBV6-5, the J gene TRBJ1-5; D is unclear. The germline V gene has CDR1 MNHEY and CDR2 SVGAGI. Trimming took off 4 bases at V and 0 bases at J, with 7 bases between the two ends. This CDR3 has 14 residues. The DNA of the CDR3 is TGTGCCAGCAGTTCGGCGCATAGCAATCAGCCCCAGCATTTT. Translation gives CASSSAHSNQPQHF.

The chain combines TRBV5-1 with TRBJ2-1; 13 nucleotides agree with TRBD2. The CDR3 is 16 amino acids. V lost 5 bases and J lost 7; bases outside the gene matches: 9. Looked up from germline, CDR1 is SGHRS and CDR2 is YFSETQ. The CDR3 protein is CASSSGLAGFANEQFF. CDR3 nucleotide sequence: TGCGCCAGCAGTTCGGGACTAGCGGGATTCGCGAATGAGCAGTTCTTC.

V is TRBV4-1 and J is TRBJ2-7; 12 nucleotides align to TRBD2. The CDR3 totals 15 residues. Germline CDR1 MGHRA, CDR2 YSYEKL. V dropped 4 bases and J dropped 4; count of bases not matched to a gene: 5. The CDR3: CASSRGGTSGYEQYF. The CDR3 nucleotides read TGCGCCAGCAGCCGGGGAGGGACTAGCGGGTACGAGCAGTACTTC.

This clone was picked up one time. The chain has TRBV27 and TRBJ1-5, with TRBD1 matching 9 bases. In germline, CDR1 is MNHEY, CDR2 SMNVEV (reference sequence). This CDR3 comprises 17 residues. V lost 5 bases, J lost 1 base, and 9 bases stayed unmatched. Here the CDR3 reads CASSLGQGTTSNQPQHF. The CDR3 DNA reads TGTGCCAGCAGTCTCGGACAGGGGACGACGAGCAATCAGCCCCAGCATTTT.

Turning to this clone: Within the sample, other DNA sequences also encode this same CDR3. The CDR3 DNA reads as TGCGCCAGCAGCTTAGGGAGCTCAAGCAATCAGCCCCAGCATTTT. Translation: CASSLGSSSNQPQHF. This chain connects TRBV5-1 to TRBJ1-5; D is unresolved. The CDR3 has 15 amino acids. From germline, CDR1 is SGHRS and CDR2 YFSETQ. V lost 2 bases and J 1 base, leaving 10 bases between the germline ends.

The V and J genes are TRBV5-4 and TRBJ1-1; TRBD1 agrees at 8 bases. In germline, CDR1 is SGHNT, CDR2 YYREEE (reference sequence). CDR3 length equals 15 residues. The V and J ends lost 4 bases and 5 bases, in that order; junction bases with no gene match: 10. The DNA of the CDR3 is TGTGCCAGCAGCATCTTGGACAGGGAGGGAACTGAAGCTTTCTTT. This translates into CASSILDREGTEAFF.

This chain connects TRBV5-1 to TRBJ2-5; 9 bases are a match to TRBD2. The CDR3 is 19 amino acids. CDR1 and CDR2 from the germline V gene are SGHRS and YFSETQ. V shed 5 bases and J 0 bases; nucleotides not matched to a gene: 17. CDR3 residues: CASSPLTSGHARYQETQYF. CDR3 sequence (DNA): TGCGCCAGCAGTCCTTTGACTAGCGGACATGCCCGGTACCAAGAGACCCAGTACTTC.

V usage is TRBV5-1 and J usage is TRBJ2-1, with 13 bases lining up with TRBD2. From germline, CDR1 is SGHRS and CDR2 YFSETQ. The CDR3 sequence is 19 residues long. After removal of 3 bases from V and 4 bases from J, the junction contained 13 bases not matched to a gene. The CDR3 reads CASSSSPGLAGVSYNEQFF. The CDR3 coding sequence is TGCGCCAGCAGCTCGTCCCCTGGACTAGCGGGAGTCAGTTACAATGAGCAGTTCTTC.

V usage is TRBV27 and J usage is TRBJ1-6, with TRBD1 matching over 8 bases. The CDR3 length is 14 residues. Per germline, CDR1 MNHEY and CDR2 SMNVEV (reference sequence). The V gene end was trimmed by 6 bases and the J gene end by 7 bases; junction bases not matched to a gene: 5. The CDR3 here is CASRIDRGNSPLHF. As DNA, the CDR3 is TGTGCCAGCAGGATAGACAGGGGAAATTCACCCCTCCACTTT.

The chain carries TRBV4-3 and TRBJ2-3; TRBD1 matches at 9 bases. The CDR3 is 15 residues long. The germline gives CDR1 LGHNA, CDR2 YSLEER. J was trimmed by 8 bases and V by 3 bases; bases with no gene match: 9. The CDR3 loop is CASSHLRQGEATQYF. The CDR3 DNA is TGCGCCAGCAGCCATTTGAGACAGGGGGAAGCTACGCAGTATTTT.

J is TRBJ2-1 and V is TRBV6-5; 10 positions match TRBD2. The V gene end was trimmed by 7 bases and the J gene end by 3 bases; junction bases not matched to a gene: 6. CDR1 is MNHEY and CDR2 is SVGAGI in the germline V gene. The CDR3 is made up of 15 amino acids. CDR3 sequence reads: CASTRTSGLYNEQFF. In DNA, the CDR3 is TGTGCCAGCACCCGGACTAGCGGCCTCTACAATGAGCAGTTCTTC.